This T cell receptor beta chain appears in the sequencing data of a study of CD4 T cells in relation to SARS-CoV-2 and coronaviruses. On the study more broadly: Of the patients, about 8 were male, a few female, two Hispanic.

The CDR3 is 15 residues long. Trimming took 9 bases from V and 3 from J; bases not matched to a gene: 8. Germline-derived CDR1 and CDR2 are ENHRY and SYGVKD. Naive and memory CD4+ T cells were separated from cryopreserved PBMCs. For approximately 10 days, about 9.9 x 10^4 sorted CD4+ cells grew with T cell-depleted PBMCs and CEF. Remarks on this clone: Its antigen is still unknown.

Naive and memory CD4+ T cells were cultured with CEF, then survey-sequenced. Assay: immunoSEQ multiplex PCR; the TCRdb copy retains only in-frame clones and omits some. The top ten hold 4.5% of the sample, which has about 40,000 clones, roughly 85% seen once. The J gene is TRBJ2-2, the V gene TRBV10-3, with TRBD1 matching 9 bases. The sample comprised naive CD4+ T cells from PBMCs, cultured in vitro. Subset denoted: naive CD4+ T cells isolated by negative enrichment. The sequence derives from an adult with COVID-19. CDR3 in DNA: TGTGCCATTAGATCGGGACAGGGAGACACCGGGGAGCTGTTTTTT. Translation: CAIRSGQGDTGELFF.